The 4 T cell receptor beta chains below come from one sample, sequenced in a study of molecular identifiers for immune sequencing clone quantification. TCRdb ran MiXCR on the PCR reads and lists one entry per CDR3 protein. Among approximately 670,000 distinct CDR3 sequences, about 20% were seen once, and the ten largest hold roughly 0.83%. Sequenced material: naive CD8+ T cells from blood, with Jurkat cell RNA spiked in. Noted subset: FACS-sorted CD8+CD4-CCR7+CD45RA+ naive T cells. Source of these receptors: a human donor in good health. Some libraries in this study had Jurkat cell RNA spiked in.

This clonotype was observed a few times. V and J are TRBV5-3 and TRBJ2-1; 7 bases match TRBD1. TRBV5-3 is marked as an open reading frame, function uncertain. V gave up 3 bases and J gave up 4 bases; unmatched junction bases: 7. The CDR3 runs to 15 residues. The CDR3 DNA is TGTGCCAGAAGCTCCACCGGGACAGCATACAATGAGCAGTTCTTC. Translation: CARSSTGTAYNEQFF.

This chain connects TRBV19 to TRBJ1-1; weak D call: TRBD1 (6 bases). V lost 6 bases, J lost 6 bases, and 20 bases lay in between. CDR3 length equals 15 residues. Germline V gene data show CDR1 as LNHDA and CDR2 as SQIVND (reference sequence). The CDR3 DNA reads TGTGCCAGTAGCCCGATGACGGGGGGCATGGCTGAAGCTTTCTTT. Encoded protein: CASSPMTGGMAEAFF.

This clonotype has a handful of counts. The chain recombines TRBV9 with TRBJ2-3; 12 nucleotides match TRBD2. The J segment lost 4 bases and the V segment lost 3 bases, leaving 6 bases of the junction unmatched. The CDR3 has 16 amino acids. Germline V lookup: CDR1 SGDLS, CDR2 YYNGEE. CDR3 DNA: TGTGCCAGCAGCGACGGGACTAGCGGGCTCCCAGATACGCAGTATTTT. This sequence encodes CASSDGTSGLPDTQYF.

The V call is TRBV19, the J call TRBJ2-1; no firm D call. CDR1 LNHDA and CDR2 SQIVND come from the germline V gene (reference sequence). The CDR3 totals 16 residues. The germline V and J ends were trimmed by 4 bases and 0 bases, with 13 bases remaining between them. CDR3 nucleotide sequence: TGTGCCAGTAGTAATCCGGAAACTAACTCCTACAATGAGCAGTTCTTC. Its translation: CASSNPETNSYNEQFF.